Presented here are 15 T cell receptor beta chains from one specimen sequenced in a study of control samples from healthy donors and cancer patients. Profiled with immunoSEQ multiplex PCR; TCRdb holds only in-frame clones, not every one. The data contain about 140,000 clones, 88% of them singletons. The sequenced material came from blood. All receptors derive from a man younger than 35 in good health.

A single count supports this clone. The V and J genes are TRBV29-1 and TRBJ1-2; D may be TRBD1 (6 bases). The CDR3 totals 13 residues. Looked up from germline, CDR1 is SQVTM and CDR2 is ANQGSEA. Trimming removed 4 bases at V and 4 bases at J, with 13 bases between. The CDR3 coding sequence is TGCAGCGTTGGGGGAGGGGGAAGCTATGGCTACACCTTC. This codes for CSVGGGGSYGYTF. Full variable domain (rest looked up from reference TRBV29-1 and TRBJ1-2): SAVISQKPSRDICQRGTSLTIQCQVDSQVTMMFWYRQQPGQSLTLIATANQGSEATYESGFVIDKFPISRPNLTFSTLTVSNMSPEDSSIYLCSVGGGGSYGYTFGSGTRLTVV.

This clone is a singleton in its sample. CDR3 sequence (DNA): TGCGCCAGCAGCTTGCCGGGGGACAGTTTGATGAACACTGAAGCTTTCTTT. Protein product: CASSLPGDSLMNTEAFF. V usage is TRBV5-1 and J usage is TRBJ1-1; 7 bases match TRBD1. Germline assignment: CDR1 SGHRS and CDR2 YFSETQ. The CDR3 runs 17 residues. Losses at the gene ends were 1 base for V and 0 bases for J; bases not matched to a gene: 9.

V usage is TRBV6-5 and J usage is TRBJ1-5, with 8 nucleotides matching TRBD1. CDR1 and CDR2 (germline): MNHEY, SVGAGI. This CDR3 is built from 16 residues. V lost 4 bases to trimming and J lost 6 bases; unmatched junction nucleotides: 11. The CDR3 spells CASSLLTGDYGQPQHF. CDR3 nucleotides: TGTGCCAGCAGTTTACTGACAGGGGATTACGGTCAGCCCCAGCATTTT.

This clone was recorded once. CDR3 nucleotide sequence: TGTGCCAGCCGACTAGCGGGGGCCTACGAGCAGTACTTC. It specifies CASRLAGAYEQYF. The chain employs TRBV6-5 and TRBJ2-7; 12 bases map to TRBD2. Germline-derived CDR1 and CDR2 are MNHEY and SVGAGI. The CDR3 sequence is 13 residues long. V was pared by 8 bases and J by 2 bases, with 1 base of the junction left unmatched.

The CDR3 bases are TGTGCCAGCAGCTTTTTCGACAGGCAAAACACTGAAGCTTTCTTT. Translating it yields CASSFFDRQNTEAFF. The chain links TRBV5-6 to TRBJ1-1, with D perhaps TRBD1 (6 bases). The CDR3 length is 15 residues. The V end lost 2 bases, the J end lost 2 bases, and 13 bases lay between the germline ends. Per the germline V gene, CDR1 is SGHDT and CDR2 is YYEEEE.

The chain uses TRBV5-1 and TRBJ2-3, with TRBD2 matching over 8 bases. This CDR3 contains 16 residues. Germline lookup yields CDR1 SGHRS and CDR2 YFSETQ. J lost 5 bases, V lost 2 bases, and 10 bases had no gene match. CDR3 coding DNA: TGCGCCAGCAGCTTTCCGGGGGGGATTGTTGGAGATACGCAGTATTTT. Translating it yields CASSFPGGIVGDTQYF.

The rearrangement links TRBV5-4 to TRBJ1-1; no clear D gene. CDR3 length: 16 residues. Trimming cost V 0 bases and J 4 bases, with 16 bases left between them. Per germline, CDR1 SGHNT and CDR2 YYREEE (reference sequence). The CDR3 here is CASSLDFNSAGTEAFF. The CDR3 bases are TGTGCCAGCAGCTTGGATTTTAACAGTGCGGGCACTGAAGCTTTCTTT.

The chain carries TRBV30 and TRBJ2-5, with TRBD1 as a possible D gene (6 bases). There are 13 residues in the CDR3. Germline V gives CDR1 GTSNPN, CDR2 SVGIG (reference sequence). V dropped 4 bases and J dropped 5 bases, with 14 bases sitting between them. CDR3 sequence reads: CAWIPNRVETQYF. As DNA, the CDR3 is TGTGCCTGGATTCCGAACAGGGTGGAGACCCAGTACTTC. The whole variable domain, filled in from reference TRBV30 and TRBJ2-5, reads SQTIHQWPATLVQPVGSPLSLECTVEGTSNPNLYWYRQAAGRGLQLLFYSVGIGQISSEVPQNLSASRPQDRQFILSSKKLLLSDSGFYLCAWIPNRVETQYFGPGTRLLVL.

The rearrangement joins TRBV28 to TRBJ2-3, with no clear D. Trimming stripped 7 bases from V and 6 bases from J, with 8 bases between. CDR1 MDHEN and CDR2 SYDVKM come from the germline V gene. This CDR3 has 11 amino acids. The DNA of the CDR3 is TGTGCCAGCAAAACCACGGATACGCAGTATTTT. Residues: CASKTTDTQYF.

V gene TRBV28 combines with J gene TRBJ1-6; 9 nucleotides match TRBD1. In germline, CDR1 is MDHEN, CDR2 SYDVKM. Trimming took 2 bases from V and 9 from J; bases not matched to a gene: 5. The CDR3 consists of 15 residues. Here the CDR3 DNA reads TGTGCCAGCAGTTTACCCGGGACAGGGTCTTCACCCCTCCACTTT. Its translation: CASSLPGTGSSPLHF.

The chain combines TRBV7-2 with TRBJ2-7, with TRBD2 matching 8 bases. Germline trimming cut 5 bases from V and 3 bases from J; bases unmatched to any gene: 6. The germline CDR1 and CDR2 sequences are SGHTA and FQGNSA. The CDR3 is 14 residues long. CDR3 coding DNA: TGTGCCAGCAGCCATATCGGGGGGGACTACGAGCAGTACTTC. This translates into CASSHIGGDYEQYF.

The CDR3 region has the DNA TGTGCCAGCAGCCAATTGGATGCGAACACTGAAGCTTTCTTT. Translation: CASSQLDANTEAFF. V is TRBV14 and J is TRBJ1-1; the D is unclear. Germline V gene lookup returns CDR1 SGHDN and CDR2 FVKESK. The CDR3 runs 14 residues. V dropped 2 bases and J dropped 1 base, with 8 bases sitting between them.

The genes are TRBV2 and TRBJ1-1, with D uncertain. The CDR3 length is 16 residues. Germline CDR1 SNHLY, CDR2 FYNNEI. The V end lost 0 bases, the J end lost 6 bases, and 17 bases lay between the germline ends. As DNA, the CDR3 is TGTGCCAGCAGTGAAGCGCACGGGCCAAAAAGGGCTGAAGCTTTCTTT. Its protein is CASSEAHGPKRAEAFF. Complete variable domain (other parts from reference TRBV2 and TRBJ1-1): EPEVTQTPSHQVTQMGQEVILRCVPISNHLYFYWYRQILGQKVEFLVSFYNNEISEKSEIFDDQFSVERPDGSNFTLKIRSTKLEDSAMYFCASSEAHGPKRAEAFFGQGTRLTVV.

A word on this clone: Other DNA sequences in the same sample also yield this CDR3. The chain has TRBV9 and TRBJ1-4; D is ambiguous. Germline CDR1 reads SGDLS; CDR2 reads YYNGEE. The CDR3 loop spans 13 amino acids. Trimming removed 2 bases at V and 4 bases at J, with 6 bases between. In nucleotides, the CDR3 is TGTGCCAGCAGCGTCGGGTTTAATGAAAAACTGTTTTTT. Amino acids: CASSVGFNEKLFF. Filled out from reference TRBV9 and TRBJ1-4, the complete variable domain reads DSGVTQTPKHLITATGQRVTLRCSPRSGDLSVYWYQQSLDQGLQFLIQYYNGEERAKGNILERFSAQQFPDLHSELNLSSLELGDSALYFCASSVGFNEKLFFGSGTQLSVL.

The CDR3 nucleotides read TGTGCCAGTAGTATTGGACAGACCCAAGAGACCCAGTACTTC. It yields the protein CASSIGQTQETQYF. The V gene is TRBV19, the J gene TRBJ2-5; a weak D match, TRBD1 (6 bases). V gave up 3 bases and J gave up 1 base, with 9 bases separating them. CDR1 is LNHDA and CDR2 is SQIVND in the germline V gene (reference sequence). The CDR3 runs 14 residues.